The clone carrying this TCR beta chain was counted at least ten times. The antigen is not known. Germline V gene lookup returns CDR1 SGHAT and CDR2 FQNNGV. Losses at the gene ends were 5 bases for V and 7 bases for J; bases not matched to a gene: 11. The CDR3 has 16 amino acids. Using RNA transcripts as the source, TCR beta CDR3 regions were amplified. The study used the HTBI primer set for a first-round RT-PCR of the TCR CDR3. TCRdb itself ran the multiplex PCR reads through MiXCR, one entry per CDR3 protein. Of about 590,000 distinct CDR3 sequences in the sample, approximately 14% are singletons; the top ten hold about 7%. The sample comes from a study of T cells in Graves' hyperthyroidism and ophthalmopathy. Study-level background: Peripheral blood was collected at initial diagnosis, before any treatment.

Together with thyroid ultrasound, orbital computed tomography, serum thyroxine and TRAb, clinical symptoms were used for diagnoses. The PBMCs had their origin in approximately 10 ml of fresh peripheral blood. Study-level results: Before onset, ophthalmopathy was predicted by the model a median roughly 6.4 months earlier.

The genes are TRBV11-2 and TRBJ2-1, with 10 positions matching TRBD2. The sequenced sample was blood. The TCR was taken from a woman between 25 and 40 years old with Graves' hyperthyroidism. This chain's CDR3 is CASSIPSGRAPNEQFF. The CDR3 nucleotides read TGTGCCAGCAGCATACCCAGCGGGAGGGCACCTAATGAGCAGTTCTTC.